This TCR beta chain originates from a study of T cells expressing NK-cell markers. TCRdb reprocessed the 5' RACE reads, with one entry per CDR3 protein and no DNA. The data include about 380,000 distinct CDR3 sequences; the top ten clones carry around 5%. This CDR3 comprises 14 residues. Germline values: CDR1 SEHNR, CDR2 FQNEAQ (reference sequence). The chain couples TRBV7-9 to TRBJ2-4; the D gene TCRdb calls, TRBD1, cannot be checked with no DNA. What was sequenced was blood T cells: a sorted CD56 or NKG2C T cell subset, CD4+ or CD8+ T cells, or bulk PBMC T cells (not recorded which). This receptor was taken from a man aged 18 to 69 in good health. The CDR3 reads CASSGAVAKNIQYF.